This passage covers 30 T cell receptor beta chains from one sample sequenced in a study of cytomegalovirus exposure and HLA in healthy donors. In the PCR, 60 Vbeta and 13 Jbeta primers were used. Some clones are missing from TCRdb's copy, which holds only in-frame ones; the method was immunoSEQ multiplex PCR. The sample totals 130,000 or so clones; its top ten clones hold approximately 1.5%. The sequencing input was PBMCs. These receptors originate from a woman aged 40 to 50 in good health and CMV-seronegative.

The chain uses TRBV6-4 and TRBJ1-2; a weak D match, TRBD1 (5 bases). V shed 0 bases and J shed 0 bases, with 11 bases lying between them. The CDR3 consists of 16 residues. Germline CDR1 and CDR2: MRHNA and SNTAGT. The CDR3 reads CASSDSPGTSNYGYTF. CDR3 sequence (DNA): TGTGCCAGCAGTGACTCGCCTGGGACTTCTAACTATGGCTACACCTTC.

The chain joins TRBV28 to TRBJ1-5, with D tentatively TRBD1 (5 bases). The V end was cut by 3 bases, the J end by 0 bases, with 12 bases between. From germline, CDR1 is MDHEN and CDR2 SYDVKM. CDR3 length equals 16 residues. In nucleotides, the CDR3 is TGTGCCAGCAGTTTCCCAGGGAGGGATAGCAATCAGCCCCAGCATTTT. Encoded protein: CASSFPGRDSNQPQHF. Together with reference TRBV28 and TRBJ1-5, the CDR3 gives the full variable domain: DVKVTQSSRYLVKRTGEKVFLECVQDMDHENMFWYRQDPGLGLRLIYFSYDVKMKEKGDIPEGYSVSREKKERFSLILESASTNQTSMYLCASSFPGRDSNQPQHFGDGTRLSIL.

This chain joins TRBV6-5 and TRBJ1-5, with a weak D call TRBD1 (5 bases). CDR1 and CDR2 from the germline V gene are MNHEY and SVGAGI. CDR3 length: 13 residues. Between the trimmed V and J ends, which lost 8 bases and 2 bases, there was a span of 10 bases. In DNA, the CDR3 is TGTGCCAGCTCCAGGGCGGGCAATCAGCCCCAGCATTTT. Protein sequence: CASSRAGNQPQHF.

The chain recombines TRBV2 with TRBJ1-6; unclear D gene. This CDR3 region has 10 residues. The V and J ends lost 6 bases and 12 bases respectively, with 6 bases between them. Germline CDR1 SNHLY, CDR2 FYNNEI. The CDR3 here is CASRREPLHF. The CDR3 coding sequence is TGTGCCAGCAGGCGGGAACCCCTCCACTTT.

The gene calls are TRBV5-1 and TRBJ2-5; 9 nucleotides line up with TRBD1. The germline V gene has CDR1 SGHRS and CDR2 YFSETQ. This CDR3 is built from 15 residues. With 4 bases clipped from V and 2 bases from J, the junction kept 6 bases outside the gene matches. The CDR3 nucleotides are TGCGCCAGCAGCCATCCCGGACAGGGGCAAGAGACCCAGTACTTC. Amino acids: CASSHPGQGQETQYF.

This sequence joins TRBV27 and TRBJ2-5; D possibly corresponds to TRBD1 (7 bases). The V end was cut by 5 bases, the J end by 9 bases, with 16 bases between. Germline loops: CDR1 MNHEY, CDR2 SMNVEV (reference sequence). The CDR3 consists of 13 residues. DNA for the CDR3: TGTGCCAGCAGTACCAGGGGGGCAAGGGCCCAGTACTTC. Translating it yields CASSTRGARAQYF.

This rearrangement joins TRBV7-8 to TRBJ2-1, with 8 nucleotides matching TRBD2. Germline lookup yields CDR1 SGHVS and CDR2 FQNEAQ. The CDR3 runs to 17 residues. V trimming: 5 bases; J trimming: 6 bases; junction bases outside the gene matches: 15. CDR3 amino acids: CASSARERGLRGNEQFF. For the CDR3, the DNA is TGTGCCAGCAGCGCCAGAGAGCGGGGGCTTAGGGGCAATGAGCAGTTCTTC.

The rearrangement joins TRBV4-3 to TRBJ2-5; no firm D call. CDR3 length equals 14 residues. CDR1 and CDR2 from the germline V gene are LGHNA and YSLEER. V lost 4 bases and J 5 bases, leaving 14 bases between the germline ends. DNA for the CDR3: TGCGCCAGCAGCCCGACGGTTAACGGGGAGACCCAGTACTTC. Amino acids: CASSPTVNGETQYF.

The chain employs TRBV28 and TRBJ1-2, with unresolved D. The CDR3 sequence is 14 residues long. Per the germline V gene, CDR1 is MDHEN and CDR2 is SYDVKM. V was cut by 3 bases and J by 1 base, with 9 bases left in between. As DNA, the CDR3 is TGTGCCAGCAGTTTGCCCGCGGTTAACTATGGCTACACCTTC. It encodes CASSLPAVNYGYTF.

This chain connects TRBV29-1 to TRBJ1-1; possibly TRBD1 for D (6 bases). The V end lost 5 bases, the J end lost 6 bases, and 13 bases lay between the germline ends. Germline values: CDR1 SQVTM, CDR2 ANQGSEA. The CDR3 has 12 amino acids. The CDR3 reads CSVWTEVAEAFF. CDR3 nucleotides: TGCAGCGTTTGGACAGAGGTGGCTGAAGCTTTCTTT.

The gene calls are TRBV5-4 and TRBJ2-3, with a weak D call TRBD2 (7 bases). The V and J ends lost 4 bases and 5 bases respectively, with 20 bases between them. This CDR3 has 16 amino acids. The germline V gene has CDR1 SGHNT and CDR2 YYREEE (reference sequence). The CDR3 DNA sequence: TGTGCCAGCAGCCTTTCTACGGGGGGCTGGGTAGATACGCAGTATTTT. This gives the protein CASSLSTGGWVDTQYF.

The rearrangement joins TRBV18 to TRBJ1-5; the D is unclear. CDR1 KGHSH and CDR2 LQKENI come from the germline V gene. The length of the CDR3 is 15 residues. Trimming took 0 bases from V and 2 from J, leaving 8 bases between them. The DNA of the CDR3 is TGTGCCAGCTCACCACCCCTAGCAGGCAATCAGCCCCAGCATTTT. It is translated as CASSPPLAGNQPQHF.

CDR3: CASSEGGQGAWKLFF. CDR3 bases: TGTGCCAGCAGTGAGGGGGGACAGGGGGCTTGGAAACTGTTTTTT. This chain connects TRBV6-1 to TRBJ1-4; TRBD1 agrees at 12 bases. CDR1 MNHNS and CDR2 SASEGT come from the germline V gene. V was pared by 3 bases and J by 11 bases, with 7 bases of the junction left unmatched. The CDR3 is made up of 15 amino acids.

The chain carries TRBV7-9 and TRBJ2-5, with 11 bases lining up with TRBD2. V shed 5 bases and J 1 base; nucleotides not matched to a gene: 6. In germline, CDR1 is SEHNR, CDR2 FQNEAQ (reference sequence). This CDR3 region has 16 residues. CDR3 DNA: TGTGCCAGCAGCATATGGACTAGCGGGTTCCAAGAGACCCAGTACTTC. Amino acid sequence: CASSIWTSGFQETQYF. Based on the CDR3 plus reference TRBV7-9 and TRBJ2-5, the full variable domain is DTGVSQNPRHKITKRGQNVTFRCDPISEHNRLYWYRQTLGQGPEFLTYFQNEAQLEKSRLLSDRFSAERPKGSFSTLEIQRTEQGDSAMYLCASSIWTSGFQETQYFGPGTRLLVL.

The chain is built from TRBV19 and TRBJ1-2; 7 bases agree with TRBD1. Germline V CDR1 and CDR2: LNHDA, SQIVND (reference sequence). Trimming removed 5 bases from V and 3 bases from J; junction bases left unmatched: 9. The CDR3 extends over 15 amino acids. The CDR3 here is CASSLLQGQDYGYTF. Here the CDR3 DNA reads TGTGCCAGTAGTCTATTACAGGGGCAAGACTATGGCTACACCTTC.

The V gene is TRBV7-2, the J gene TRBJ1-5; no reliable D call. CDR3 length: 17 residues. Trimming cost V 5 bases and J 4 bases, with 21 bases left between them. Germline V gene lookup returns CDR1 SGHTA and CDR2 FQGNSA. DNA of the CDR3: TGTGCCAGCAGCATGGCCCCACCGGGTAGGCTAAATCAGCCCCAGCATTTT. Encoded protein: CASSMAPPGRLNQPQHF.

CDR3 bases: TGCGCCAGCAGCCAAGGTAACAGGGACTATGGCTACACCTTC. Translating gives CASSQGNRDYGYTF. This chain links TRBV4-1 with TRBJ1-2; possibly TRBD1 for D (6 bases). Per the germline V gene, CDR1 is MGHRA and CDR2 is YSYEKL. V was pared by 1 base and J by 3 bases, with 9 bases between. This CDR3 contains 14 residues.

This chain joins TRBV5-1 and TRBJ2-3; 8 bases are a match to TRBD2. This CDR3 comprises 15 residues. The germline CDR1 and CDR2 sequences are SGHRS and YFSETQ. The J segment lost 10 bases and the V segment lost 4 bases, leaving 14 bases of the junction unmatched. The CDR3 sequence: CASSRLGQAGVSQYF. CDR3 nucleotide sequence: TGCGCCAGCAGCCGGTTAGGTCAAGCGGGGGTTTCGCAGTATTTT.

The V gene is TRBV6-5, the J gene TRBJ1-4; 11 bases match TRBD1. In germline, CDR1 is MNHEY, CDR2 SVGAGI. Germline trimming cut 8 bases from V and 7 bases from J; bases unmatched to any gene: 6. CDR3 length: 14 amino acids. The CDR3 DNA follows: TGTGCCAGCCGCCGGGGACAGGGGGGTGAAAAACTGTTTTTT. Its translation is CASRRGQGGEKLFF.

V gene TRBV10-3 combines with J gene TRBJ2-5; TRBD1 is a possible D gene (6 bases). Germline V gives CDR1 ENHRY, CDR2 SYGVKD. This CDR3 spans 12 amino acids. The V end was cut by 9 bases, the J end by 5 bases, with 13 bases between. The CDR3 DNA is TGTGCCATTTCGCAGGGGTTCGAGACCCAGTACTTC. It yields the protein CAISQGFETQYF.

V and J are TRBV9 and TRBJ2-7; TRBD1 might be the D (5 bases). CDR3 length: 13 amino acids. V was clipped by 4 bases and J by 7 bases, with 15 bases between them. In germline, CDR1 is SGDLS, CDR2 YYNGEE. For the CDR3, the DNA is TGTGCCAGCAGCTCAGGTGGGCAGGGTGAGCAGTACTTC. Translated, it gives CASSSGGQGEQYF.

The chain couples TRBV28 to TRBJ1-4; TRBD1 agrees at 10 bases. The germline V gene encodes CDR1 MDHEN and CDR2 SYDVKM. CDR3 length: 13 residues. The V and J ends lost 8 bases and 6 bases, in that order; junction bases with no gene match: 3. The CDR3 coding sequence is TGTGCCAGCCTCGGGACAGGGGATGAAAAACTGTTTTTT. Translating gives CASLGTGDEKLFF.

V gene TRBV13 combines with J gene TRBJ1-1; 10 bases agree with TRBD1. Germline-derived CDR1 and CDR2 are PRHDT and FYEKMQ (reference sequence). The CDR3 has 16 amino acids. The ends lost 3 bases at V and 0 bases at J; junction bases unmatched: 4. The CDR3: CASSFMTGGLNTEAFF. The CDR3 nucleotides read TGTGCCAGCAGCTTCATGACAGGGGGCTTGAACACTGAAGCTTTCTTT.

V gene TRBV6-5 combines with J gene TRBJ1-2; TRBD1 is a possible D gene (6 bases). V was trimmed by 2 bases and J by 3 bases, leaving 16 bases between them. The CDR3 totals 16 residues. The germline V gene has CDR1 MNHEY and CDR2 SVGAGI. CDR3 nucleotides: TGTGCCAGCAGTTACGGGGGCGGGGGAAGACACTATGGCTACACCTTC. It specifies CASSYGGGGRHYGYTF.

V and J are TRBV12-5 and TRBJ2-7; perhaps TRBD1 as D (6 bases). Trimming removed 2 bases from V and 2 bases from J, with 7 bases in between. Germline V gene lookup returns CDR1 LGHNT and CDR2 FRNRAP. The CDR3 loop spans 13 amino acids. The CDR3 loop is CASGLTGTYEQYV. The CDR3 bases are TGTGCTAGTGGTTTGACAGGGACCTACGAGCAGTACGTC.

The chain joins TRBV7-9 to TRBJ2-5, with TRBD1 matching 7 bases. In germline, CDR1 is SEHNR, CDR2 FQNEAQ (reference sequence). This CDR3 is built from 15 residues. The ends lost 5 bases at V and 5 bases at J; junction bases unmatched: 11. The CDR3 is CASSLERGPRETQYF. CDR3 coding DNA: TGTGCCAGCAGCCTGGAAAGGGGGCCCAGGGAGACCCAGTACTTC. Full variable domain (rest looked up from reference TRBV7-9 and TRBJ2-5): DTGVSQNPRHKITKRGQNVTFRCDPISEHNRLYWYRQTLGQGPEFLTYFQNEAQLEKSRLLSDRFSAERPKGSFSTLEIQRTEQGDSAMYLCASSLERGPRETQYFGPGTRLLVL.

This sequence joins TRBV6-6 and TRBJ1-2; weak D call: TRBD1 (6 bases). The CDR3 sequence is 13 residues long. V shed 1 base and J shed 6 bases, with 9 bases lying between them. Germline V gene data show CDR1 as MNHNY and CDR2 as SVGAGI (reference sequence). The CDR3 sequence: CASSYFQGNGYTF. DNA for the CDR3: TGTGCCAGCAGTTACTTCCAGGGGAATGGCTACACCTTC.

This chain connects TRBV28 to TRBJ2-3; 8 positions agree with TRBD2. The CDR3 sequence is 16 residues long. V was clipped by 8 bases and J by 2 bases; unmatched bases: 12. Germline V lookup: CDR1 MDHEN, CDR2 SYDVKM. The CDR3 DNA is TGTGCCAGCCGGGGGGGTGGACTCCAATCCACAGATACGCAGTATTTT. Translated, it gives CASRGGGLQSTDTQYF.

The chain employs TRBV6-1 and TRBJ2-1; D remains ambiguous. The CDR3 length is 15 residues. V lost 7 bases, J lost 3 bases, and 16 bases lay in between. Per the germline V gene, CDR1 is MNHNS and CDR2 is SASEGT. CDR3 DNA: TGTGCCAGCATTTTAGACAATTTGGGCTACAATGAGCAGTTCTTC. It is translated as CASILDNLGYNEQFF.

The chain links TRBV9 to TRBJ2-2; D is undetermined. This CDR3 spans 15 amino acids. CDR1 and CDR2 from the germline V gene are SGDLS and YYNGEE. Trimming pared 0 bases from V and 6 bases from J, leaving 12 bases between. This CDR3 reads CASSVGGTMSGELFF. The CDR3, as DNA: TGTGCCAGCAGCGTAGGCGGCACCATGTCCGGGGAGCTGTTTTTT.